The clone carrying this T cell receptor beta chain was picked up one time. Its matching antigen is unknown. Germline-derived CDR1 and CDR2 are SGHDN and FVKESK. The J segment lost 6 bases and the V segment lost 3 bases, leaving 10 bases of the junction unmatched. CDR3 length: 16 residues. TCRdb's table, derived via immunoSEQ multiplex PCR, lists solely in-frame clones and lacks some. The sample carries approximately 2.3 million clones, 80% to 95% recorded once. These data originate in a study of shared clonotypes between healthy human individuals. Study outcomes and limitations: Non-shared clonotypes were found to have lower generation probabilities than the clonotypes that were shared by all four of the sorted-subset donors.

This chain connects TRBV14 to TRBJ2-2; 7 nucleotides agree with TRBD2. Sequenced: naive CD4+ T cells from PBMCs. Subset indicated: CD45RA+ positively selected. This sequence was found in a man aged 18 to 29 in good health. Some clones in this sample may be carry-over from other donors' samples. The CDR3 here is CASSHFASGSSGELFF. The CDR3, as DNA: TGTGCCAGCAGCCATTTCGCTAGCGGTTCCTCCGGGGAGCTGTTTTTT.